Listed here are 12 T cell receptor beta chains from one sample, sequenced in a study of shared T cell receptors in the human thymus. The table came from immunoSEQ multiplex PCR; TCRdb's copy has only in-frame clones and leaves some out. The table records 450,000 to 650,000 clones, about 80% of them present only once. The sample was also reused in another study, on human thymus T cells.

Sequencing was performed on thymocytes. The receptor source for this set is a boy under two years old with a congenital heart defect.

The chain combines TRBV9 with TRBJ1-2, with D hard to call. Between the trimmed V and J ends, which lost 4 bases and 13 bases, there was a span of 14 bases. The germline CDR1 and CDR2 sequences are SGDLS and YYNGEE. The CDR3 extends over 11 amino acids. CDR3 sequence (DNA): TGTGCCAGCAGCAGCGACGACTCCCCCACCTTC. It encodes CASSSDDSPTF.

This clone was observed a handful of times. The rearrangement joins TRBV6-1 to TRBJ2-7; 8 bases map to TRBD2. Trimming took 6 bases from V and 3 from J; bases not matched to a gene: 7. The CDR3 totals 14 residues. Germline CDR1 is MNHNS and CDR2 is SASEGT. Here the CDR3 reads CASSPTSDLYEQYF. The DNA for the CDR3 is TGTGCCAGCAGCCCGACTAGCGATCTCTACGAGCAGTACTTC.

CDR3: CASKWEGRSYEQYF. Written as DNA, the CDR3 is TGTGCCAGCAAGTGGGAGGGGCGCTCCTACGAGCAGTACTTC. The chain is built from TRBV2 and TRBJ2-7; 7 bases map to TRBD2. Trimming cost V 7 bases and J 0 bases; bases outside gene matches: 6. The germline CDR1 and CDR2 sequences are SNHLY and FYNNEI. The CDR3 is made up of 14 amino acids.

A few counts support this clone. The rearrangement uses TRBV9 and TRBJ2-3, with TRBD2 as a possible D gene (5 bases). The germline gives CDR1 SGDLS, CDR2 YYNGEE. V was shortened by 3 bases and J by 10 bases, with 12 bases between the two germline ends. CDR3 length: 12 amino acids. The CDR3 loop is CASSAGEQAQYF. CDR3 DNA sequence: TGTGCCAGCAGCGCCGGGGAGCAGGCGCAGTATTTT.

The V gene is TRBV30, the J gene TRBJ2-1; the match to TRBD2 covers 10 bases. V shed 2 bases, J shed 6 bases, and the junction held 10 bases outside the gene matches. Per germline, CDR1 GTSNPN and CDR2 SVGIG (reference sequence). This CDR3 comprises 16 residues. The CDR3 loop is CAWSPRAGGCRNEQFF. CDR3 DNA: TGTGCCTGGAGTCCTAGAGCGGGGGGGTGTCGCAATGAGCAGTTCTTC.

V gene TRBV27 combines with J gene TRBJ2-7; tentatively, D is TRBD1 (7 bases). CDR1 and CDR2 (germline): MNHEY, SMNVEV (reference sequence). Trimming removed 3 bases from V and 1 base from J, with 10 bases in between. The CDR3 covers 14 residues. CDR3 residues: CASSFAGGSYEQYF. CDR3 sequence (DNA): TGTGCCAGCAGTTTCGCAGGGGGGTCCTACGAGCAGTACTTC.

The chain has TRBV10-1 and TRBJ2-1; 10 bases fit TRBD2. Germline values: CDR1 WNHNN, CDR2 SYGVQD (reference sequence). V shed 2 bases, J shed 6 bases, and the junction held 1 base outside the gene matches. This CDR3 spans 14 amino acids. This CDR3 reads CASSETSGINEQFF. The CDR3 DNA reads as TGCGCCAGCAGTGAGACTAGCGGGATCAATGAGCAGTTCTTC.

The V gene is TRBV13, the J gene TRBJ2-6, with 7 bases identical to TRBD1. The germline V gene encodes CDR1 PRHDT and CDR2 FYEKMQ (reference sequence). V shed 3 bases, J shed 1 base, and the junction held 9 bases outside the gene matches. CDR3 size: 18 residues. The CDR3 DNA reads as TGTGCCAGCAGCTTTCACAGGGGCCGGGGATCTGGGGCCAACGTCCTGACTTTC. This encodes CASSFHRGRGSGANVLTF.

As for this clone: Other DNA sequences from this sample encode an identical CDR3 as well. The CDR3 sequence is CSVEGPTGGSYEQYF. The CDR3 DNA is TGCAGCGTTGAGGGACCGACAGGGGGCTCCTACGAGCAGTACTTC. This chain links TRBV29-1 with TRBJ2-7, with TRBD1 matching over 9 bases. Germline CDR1 is SQVTM and CDR2 is ANQGSEA. The V gene end was trimmed by 3 bases and the J gene end by 0 bases; junction bases not matched to a gene: 6. CDR3 length equals 15 residues.

This rearrangement joins TRBV27 to TRBJ1-1; D is undetermined. Trimming removed 5 bases at V and 1 base at J, with 11 bases between. CDR3 length equals 14 residues. Germline V gene sequence: CDR1 MNHEY, CDR2 SMNVEV (reference sequence). CDR3 nucleotides: TGTGCCAGCAGTCGGACGGGGTGGAACACTGAAGCTTTCTTT. Translated: CASSRTGWNTEAFF.

The chain recombines TRBV14 with TRBJ2-1, with 8 bases that match TRBD1. With V trimmed by 6 bases and J by 6 bases, 10 bases remained unmatched. Germline V gene data show CDR1 as SGHDN and CDR2 as FVKESK. The CDR3 length is 15 residues. CDR3 coding DNA: TGTGCCAGCAGTCCCCAGGGGGCGCGGGTCAATGAGCAGTTCTTC. This translates into CASSPQGARVNEQFF.

This clone has more than one count but fewer than ten. The V gene is TRBV29-1, the J gene TRBJ2-1; TRBD2 might be the D (6 bases). The CDR3 runs 20 residues. The germline V and J ends were trimmed by 1 base and 5 bases, with 30 bases remaining between them. Germline V lookup: CDR1 SQVTM, CDR2 ANQGSEA. The CDR3 protein is CSVEAGVEGGSPPRNNEQFF. In nucleotides, the CDR3 is TGCAGCGTTGAAGCGGGAGTGGAAGGTGGATCACCCCCTAGGAACAATGAGCAGTTCTTC.